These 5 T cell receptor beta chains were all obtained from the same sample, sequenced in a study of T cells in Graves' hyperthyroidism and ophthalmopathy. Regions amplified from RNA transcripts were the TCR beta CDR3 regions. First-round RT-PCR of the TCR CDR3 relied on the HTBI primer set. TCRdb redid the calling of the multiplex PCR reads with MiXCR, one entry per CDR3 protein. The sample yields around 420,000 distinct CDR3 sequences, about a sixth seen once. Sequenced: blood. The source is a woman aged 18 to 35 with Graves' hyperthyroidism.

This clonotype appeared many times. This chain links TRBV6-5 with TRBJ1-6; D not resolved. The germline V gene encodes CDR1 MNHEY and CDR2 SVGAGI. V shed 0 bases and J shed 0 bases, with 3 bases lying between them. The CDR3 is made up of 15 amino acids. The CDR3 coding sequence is TGTGCCAGCAGTTACTCGGGCTCCTATAATTCACCCCTCCACTTT. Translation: CASSYSGSYNSPLHF.

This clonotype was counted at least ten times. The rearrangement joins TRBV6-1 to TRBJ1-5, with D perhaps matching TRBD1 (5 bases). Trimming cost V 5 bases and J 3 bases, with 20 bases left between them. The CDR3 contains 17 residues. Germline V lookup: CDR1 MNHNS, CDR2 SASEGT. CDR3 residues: CASSSSSERQHNQPQHF. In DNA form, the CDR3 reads TGTGCCAGCAGTTCCTCATCTGAAAGACAGCACAATCAGCCCCAGCATTTT.

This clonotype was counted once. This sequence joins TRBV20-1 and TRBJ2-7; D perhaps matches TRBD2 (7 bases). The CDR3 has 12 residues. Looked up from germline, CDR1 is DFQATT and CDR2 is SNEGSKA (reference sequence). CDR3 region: CSADSGTYEQYF. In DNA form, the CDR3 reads TGCAGCGCGGACAGCGGGACCTACGAGCAGTACTTC.

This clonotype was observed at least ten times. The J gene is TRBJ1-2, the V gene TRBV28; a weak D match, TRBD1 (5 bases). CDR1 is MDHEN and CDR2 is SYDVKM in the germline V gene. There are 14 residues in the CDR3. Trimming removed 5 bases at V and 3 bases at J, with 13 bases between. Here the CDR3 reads CASSRSGTYYGYTF. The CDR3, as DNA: TGTGCCAGCAGTCGATCCGGGACCTACTATGGCTACACCTTC.

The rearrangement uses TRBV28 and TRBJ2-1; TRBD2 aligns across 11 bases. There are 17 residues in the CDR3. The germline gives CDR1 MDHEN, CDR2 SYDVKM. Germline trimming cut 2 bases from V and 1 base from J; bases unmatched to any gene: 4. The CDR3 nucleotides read TGTGCCAGCAGTTTACTAGCGGGGGGACTTTCCTACAATGAGCAGTTCTTC. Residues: CASSLLAGGLSYNEQFF.